The 19 T cell receptor beta chains listed next were all sequenced from one sample in a study of radiotherapy plus CTLA-4 blockade in lung cancer. Generated by immunoSEQ multiplex PCR, the TCRdb table keeps only in-frame clones and is missing some. The sample lists roughly 110,000 clones, 85% occurring once. Specimen: peripheral blood, collected from a patient treated with radiotherapy plus ipilimumab. Source of these receptors: a human donor with non-small cell lung cancer that progressed on radiotherapy plus ipilimumab. Some clones in this sample may be carry-over from other donors' samples.

The chain employs TRBV4-2 and TRBJ1-1; D unresolved. CDR1 LGHNA and CDR2 YNFKEQ come from the germline V gene. The CDR3 has 15 amino acids. V was cut by 0 bases and J by 3 bases, with 11 bases left in between. The CDR3 DNA reads TGTGCCAGCAGCCAAGATATTGGTGGTTACACTGAAGCTTTCTTT. Translated, it gives CASSQDIGGYTEAFF.

V and J are TRBV27 and TRBJ1-5; 7 nucleotides agree with TRBD1. The CDR3 runs 18 residues. V was clipped by 6 bases and J by 1 base; unmatched bases: 15. Germline V CDR1 and CDR2: MNHEY, SMNVEV (reference sequence). DNA of the CDR3: TGTGCCAGCAGCCGATATCTGGGGGAGGGGGCGAGCAATCAGCCCCAGCATTTT. It specifies CASSRYLGEGASNQPQHF.

The chain recombines TRBV7-2 with TRBJ2-1, with 8 bases aligning to TRBD2. The ends lost 1 base at V and 5 bases at J; junction bases unmatched: 4. This CDR3 is 15 amino acids long. Germline V lookup: CDR1 SGHTA, CDR2 FQGNSA. The CDR3 coding sequence is TGTGCCAGCAGCTTAGGTGGCGGGGGGAACAATGAGCAGTTCTTC. Its translation: CASSLGGGGNNEQFF.

This sequence joins TRBV18 and TRBJ1-6; TRBD1 aligns across 7 bases. The germline V gene encodes CDR1 KGHSH and CDR2 LQKENI. Trimming took 3 bases from V and 8 from J; bases not matched to a gene: 7. CDR3 length: 15 residues. Here the CDR3 DNA reads TGTGCCAGCTCACCGACCGGGACAGATTATTCACCCCTCCACTTT. Its translation is CASSPTGTDYSPLHF.

This clone showed up just once. The gene calls are TRBV5-1 and TRBJ2-5; D is possibly TRBD2 (5 bases). CDR1 is SGHRS, CDR2 YFSETQ, per germline. Trimming took off 4 bases at V and 1 base at J, with 17 bases between the two ends. The CDR3 spans 16 residues. The DNA of the CDR3 is TGCGCCAGCAGCGAGGGTAGGGCACCATCCCAAGAGACCCAGTACTTC. This sequence encodes CASSEGRAPSQETQYF.

This sequence joins TRBV19 and TRBJ2-5; the D gene could be TRBD1 or TRBD2 (5 bases each). The CDR3 totals 14 residues. Trimming took off 1 base at V and 5 bases at J, with 11 bases between the two ends. Germline-derived CDR1 and CDR2 are LNHDA and SQIVND (reference sequence). The CDR3 protein is CASSIVGVQETQYF. DNA of the CDR3: TGTGCCAGTAGTATAGTGGGGGTTCAGGAGACCCAGTACTTC. Based on the CDR3 plus reference TRBV19 and TRBJ2-5, the full variable domain is DGGITQSPKYLFRKEGQNVTLSCEQNLNHDAMYWYRQDPGQGLRLIYYSQIVNDFQKGDIAEGYSVSREKKESFPLTVTSAQKNPTAFYLCASSIVGVQETQYFGPGTRLLVL.

The chain carries TRBV27 and TRBJ2-1; TRBD2 matches at 10 bases. There are 17 residues in the CDR3. The germline CDR1 and CDR2 sequences are MNHEY and SMNVEV (reference sequence). The V segment lost 5 bases and the J segment 7 bases; nucleotides outside the gene matches: 14. The CDR3 DNA reads as TGTGCCAGCAGTCCCCACCCCGGGGCTAGCGGGGGTAATGAGCAGTTCTTC. This codes for CASSPHPGASGGNEQFF.

The chain links TRBV15 to TRBJ2-3, with TRBD2 matching over 8 bases. Germline-derived CDR1 and CDR2 are LNHNV and YYDKDF (reference sequence). This CDR3 spans 20 amino acids. Trimming cost V 6 bases and J 1 base; bases outside gene matches: 21. CDR3 bases: TGTGCCACCAGGCCGGCCTCGGGACTAGTCCCTACCGAGCGCACAGATACGCAGTATTTT. Translated, it gives CATRPASGLVPTERTDTQYF.

The chain carries TRBV19 and TRBJ2-7; 10 nucleotides line up with TRBD2. The germline gives CDR1 LNHDA, CDR2 SQIVND (reference sequence). This CDR3 is 15 amino acids long. J was trimmed by 3 bases and V by 6 bases; bases with no gene match: 8. In DNA form, the CDR3 reads TGTGCCAGTAGCCAAGGACTAGCGGAGTTCTACGAGCAGTACTTC. Translation gives CASSQGLAEFYEQYF.

This clone was observed a few times. The CDR3 region is CASSTDRGNTEAFF. The CDR3 DNA follows: TGTGCCAGTAGTACGGACAGGGGGAACACTGAAGCTTTCTTT. The J gene is TRBJ1-1, the V gene TRBV19, with 9 nucleotides matching TRBD1. J gave up 1 base and V 4 bases, and 1 base lay outside the gene matches. Germline V gives CDR1 LNHDA, CDR2 SQIVND (reference sequence). The CDR3 totals 14 residues.

The chain links TRBV20-1 to TRBJ2-7; D is unresolved. From germline, CDR1 is DFQATT and CDR2 SNEGSKA (reference sequence). Trimming cost V 3 bases and J 4 bases, with 7 bases left between them. The CDR3 loop spans 11 amino acids. CDR3 nucleotide sequence: TGCAGTGCTAGGGAAGATTACGAGCAGTACTTC. It codes for CSAREDYEQYF.

On this clone itself: This specimen includes other DNA sequences encoding the same CDR3. The V and J genes are TRBV27 and TRBJ2-3, with TRBD1 identical over 7 bases. CDR3 length: 15 amino acids. Germline CDR1 is MNHEY and CDR2 is SMNVEV (reference sequence). V was clipped by 1 base and J by 3 bases; unmatched bases: 4. The CDR3 DNA is TGTGCCAGCAGTTTATTGCCAGGGGGAACAGATACGCAGTATTTT. It is translated as CASSLLPGGTDTQYF.

V gene TRBV18 combines with J gene TRBJ2-7; 9 nucleotides line up with TRBD1. Per germline, CDR1 KGHSH and CDR2 LQKENI. The CDR3 runs 14 residues. V lost 3 bases to trimming and J lost 7 bases; unmatched junction nucleotides: 7. Written as DNA, the CDR3 is TGTGCCAGCTCACCTATCACAGGGGGCGAAGAGCAGTACTTC. Translating it yields CASSPITGGEEQYF. Full variable domain (rest looked up from reference TRBV18 and TRBJ2-7): NAGVMQNPRHLVRRRGQEARLRCSPMKGHSHVYWYRQLPEEGLKFMVYLQKENIIDESGMPKERFSAEFPKEGPSILRIQQVVRGDSAAYFCASSPITGGEEQYFGPGTRLTVT.

This chain uses TRBV2 with TRBJ1-5, with TRBD1 identical over 12 bases. Germline CDR1 reads SNHLY; CDR2 reads FYNNEI. Trimming cost V 6 bases and J 5 bases; bases outside gene matches: 5. This CDR3 is 15 amino acids long. CDR3 sequence: CASRTGTGGYQPQHF. The CDR3 nucleotides read TGTGCCAGCAGGACCGGGACAGGGGGCTATCAGCCCCAGCATTTT.

This clone was picked up a small number of times. This chain uses TRBV5-4 with TRBJ1-2; 8 positions match TRBD1. Trimming cost V 4 bases and J 2 bases; bases outside gene matches: 10. The CDR3 is 16 residues long. Germline V CDR1 and CDR2: SGHNT, YYREEE (reference sequence). The CDR3 loop reads CASSPDQGAPNYGYTF. The DNA of the CDR3 is TGTGCCAGCAGCCCTGACCAGGGGGCGCCGAACTATGGCTACACCTTC. The variable domain in full, completed from reference TRBV5-4 and TRBJ1-2, reads ETGVTQSPTHLIKTRGQQVTLRCSSQSGHNTVSWYQQALGQGPQFIFQYYREEENGRGNFPPRFSGLQFPNYSSELNVNALELDDSALYLCASSPDQGAPNYGYTFGSGTRLTVV.

The V call is TRBV4-3, the J call TRBJ2-2; 8 positions match TRBD1. The CDR3 runs to 15 residues. Germline V CDR1 and CDR2: LGHNA, YSLEER. Trimming at V came to 4 bases and at J to 10 bases, leaving 11 bases not matched to a gene. CDR3 bases: TGCGCCAGCAGCCTACGGACAGGGATTCACGAGGAGCTGTTTTTT. Protein sequence: CASSLRTGIHEELFF.

The CDR3 sequence: CASSPPGTSGGTDTQYF. In DNA, the CDR3 is TGTGCCAGCAGCCCGCCCGGGACTAGCGGGGGCACAGATACGCAGTATTTT. V and J are TRBV7-2 and TRBJ2-3; TRBD2 matches 13 bases. The CDR3 consists of 17 residues. The junction had 6 bases not matched to a gene; V was cut back by 5 bases and J by 1 base. Germline CDR1 and CDR2: SGHTA and FQGNSA.

V and J are TRBV2 and TRBJ2-5; the D gene is possibly TRBD1 (6 bases). The last part of the DNA fits TRBJ2-7 better; the J call may be wrong. The CDR3 length is 14 residues. Germline V gene sequence: CDR1 SNHLY, CDR2 FYNNEI. CDR3 loop: CASRGNRDSYEQYF. The CDR3 coding sequence is TGTGCCAGCAGGGGGAACAGGGACTCCTACGAGCAGTACTTC.

The chain employs TRBV9 and TRBJ2-2, with TRBD2 matching 8 bases. Germline-derived CDR1 and CDR2 are SGDLS and YYNGEE. This CDR3 contains 18 residues. V lost 0 bases to trimming and J lost 3 bases; unmatched junction nucleotides: 10. CDR3 in DNA: TGTGCCAGCAGCGTAGCCCCCGGGGGGGTCTTGGACACCGGGGAGCTGTTTTTT. Translated: CASSVAPGGVLDTGELFF.